This is a list of T cell receptor beta chains from one sample in a study of T cell changes during pregnancy in multiple sclerosis. TCRdb's table, derived via immunoSEQ multiplex PCR, lists solely in-frame clones and lacks some. The sample lists around 28,000 clones, 75% to 90% occurring once. The input for sequencing was CD4+ T cells from peripheral blood mononuclear cells, taken in the first trimester of pregnancy. Source of these receptors: a female donor in good health, enrolled as a control in a pregnancy study. The CDR3 runs from the conserved cysteine through the conserved F or W. D genes are given only for firm matches. Clone size is not always given. Where it is, it says once, few, many or a class for expanded clones.

. | TRBJ1-2 | . | TRBV2 | TGTGCCAGCAGTGAGGCCATGCACAACTATGGCTACACCTTC | CASSEAMHNYGYTF
once | TRBJ1-3 | . | TRBV21-1 | TGTGCCAGCAGCAACATCGAGGGGGGGGGAAACACCATATATTTT | CASSNIEGGGNTIYF
. | TRBJ1-5 | TRBD1 | TRBV19 | TGTGCCAGTAGTCTGACAGGGGGCGGCAATCAGCCCCAGCATTTT | CASSLTGGGNQPQHF
. | TRBJ2-5 | TRBD2 | TRBV25-1 | TGTGCCAGCAGTGAATTGCGGGGGGGCGGGGAGACCCAGTACTTC | CASSELRGGGETQYF
once | TRBJ1-4 | . | TRBV19 | TGTGCCAGTAGTTTCAGGGGCGGAAATGAAAAACTGTTTTTT | CASSFRGGNEKLFF
. | TRBJ1-5 | . | TRBV2 | TGTGCCAGCAGTGAGTCGGACTATAGCAATCAGCCCCAGCATTTT | CASSESDYSNQPQHF
. | TRBJ1-1 | . | TRBV7-9 | TGTGCCAGCAGCTTAGCTGATAAGCTCACTGAAGCTTTCTTT | CASSLADKLTEAFF
. | TRBJ1-2 | TRBD1 | TRBV6-1 | TGTGCCAGCAGCAAGGCCCGGGACAGCCCTCTTGGCTACACCTTC | CASSKARDSPLGYTF
. | TRBJ1-2 | . | TRBV16 | TGTGCCAGCAGCCAATCGATGGGAGATGGCTACACCTTC | CASSQSMGDGYTF
. | TRBJ1-6 | TRBD1 | TRBV4-3 | TGCGCCAGCAGCCAAGGCGCAGGGGGAAATTCACCCCTCCACTTT | CASSQGAGGNSPLHF
. | TRBJ1-2 | TRBD1 | TRBV6-1 | TGTGCCAGCAGTGAAGGAGGACAGGGGGTATATGGCTACACCTTC | CASSEGGQGVYGYTF
. | TRBJ2-7 | TRBD1 | TRBV19 | TGCGCCAGTAGTATAGGAGTGGGACAGACCTACGAGCAGTACTTC | CASSIGVGQTYEQYF
. | TRBJ2-2 | TRBD1 | TRBV15 | TGTGCCACGGAGGACAGGGGCACCGGGGAGCTGTTTTTT | CATEDRGTGELFF
. | TRBJ2-7 | . | TRBV30 | TGTGCCTGGAGTTACCTAAGCGGTCTGAACGAGCAGTACTTC | CAWSYLSGLNEQYF
once | TRBJ2-1 | TRBD2 | TRBV2 | TGTGCCAGTGGAGGGGGCGGGAGGGCCGTCGGTGAGCAGTTCTTC | CASGGGGRAVGEQFF
. | TRBJ2-7 | TRBD1 | TRBV7-9 | TGTGCCAGCAGCCCCCAGACAGGGGGAGGCTACGAGCAGTACTTC | CASSPQTGGGYEQYF
. | TRBJ2-5 | TRBD2 | TRBV6-6 | TGTGCCAGCAGCGCAGGACTAGCGGGGTTCCAAGAGACCCAGTACTTC | CASSAGLAGFQETQYF
. | TRBJ2-4 | . | TRBV6-4 | TGTGCCAGCAGTGGGACTACCCCAGCCAAAAACATTCAGTACTTC | CASSGTTPAKNIQYF
. | TRBJ2-7 | TRBD2 | TRBV4-3 | TGCGCCAGCAGCCAAGAGCTAGCGGGAGGCTCCAAGATTAAATCCTACGAGCAGTACTTC | CASSQELAGGSKIKSYEQYF
. | TRBJ2-7 | . | TRBV7-2 | TGTGCCAGCAGCTTATTAGGGGTCACCGGCTACGAGCAGTACTTC | CASSLLGVTGYEQYF
. | TRBJ1-2 | . | TRBV23-1 | TGCGCCAGCAGGGACCAGGGCAGCAACTATGGCTACACCTTC | CASRDQGSNYGYTF
. | TRBJ1-3 | TRBD1 | TRBV30 | TGTGCCTGCCTACAGGGGCTATCGGGAAACACCATATATTTT | CACLQGLSGNTIYF
. | TRBJ1-3 | . | TRBV27 | TGTGCCAGCAGTTTAAAAGGGGTTTCTGGAAACACCATATATTTT | CASSLKGVSGNTIYF
. | TRBJ2-1 | TRBD2 | TRBV6-5 | TGTGCCAGCAGTGTCCGGCTAGCGGACAATGAGCAGTTCTTC | CASSVRLADNEQFF
. | TRBJ2-1 | . | TRBV19 | TGTGCCAGTAGTATGGGTGGTTTTGTCCTAGCAAGAGGGGAGCAGTTCTTC | CASSMGGFVLARGEQFF
. | TRBJ1-2 | . | TRBV6-5 | TGTGCCAGCAGCCCCCAGGACACGTACTATGGCTACACCTTC | CASSPQDTYYGYTF
. | TRBJ2-3 | . | TRBV11-2 | TGTGCCAGCAGCTTAACCGAGGCGATCACAGATACGCAGTATTTT | CASSLTEAITDTQYF
. | TRBJ2-2 | . | TRBV14 | TGTGCCAGCAGCCAAGAGGGTTGGCTAGCGAGGACCGGGGAGCTGTTTTTT | CASSQEGWLARTGELFF
once | TRBJ2-7 | TRBD2 | TRBV6-1 | TGTGCCAGCAGGGACCACGGGGGGGTCTCCTACGAGCAGTACTTC | CASRDHGGVSYEQYF
once | TRBJ2-3 | . | TRBV19 | TGTGCCAGTAGTACCGACAGGGCCCGGGGGGATACGCAGTATTTT | CASSTDRARGDTQYF
. | TRBJ2-2 | TRBD1 | TRBV7-2 | TGTGCCAGCAGCCCCTACAACAGGGACAGCAACACCGGGGAGCTGTTTTTT | CASSPYNRDSNTGELFF
. | TRBJ1-2 | . | TRBV11-3 | TGTGCCAGCAGCCCATTCAAGCGGAGCTACACCTTC | CASSPFKRSYTF
. | TRBJ1-1 | TRBD1 | TRBV2 | TGTGCCAGTAGGGGGCTCAACACTGAAGCTTTCTTT | CASRGLNTEAFF
. | TRBJ2-2 | . | TRBV7-9 | TGTGCCAGCAGCTTAGAGTGGCCCTCCGCCGGGGAGCTGTTTTTT | CASSLEWPSAGELFF
. | TRBJ2-7 | TRBD2 | TRBV7-6 | TGTGCCAGCAGCTTAGCGGGGACTAGCGGGAAAAGTTACGAGCAGTACTTC | CASSLAGTSGKSYEQYF
. | TRBJ2-7 | . | TRBV30 | TGTGCCTGGAGCACTCCCTACGAGCAGTACTTC | CAWSTPYEQYF
once | TRBJ1-3 | . | TRBV10-2 | TGCGCCAGCAGTTCAGTGAACTCTGGAAACACCATATATTTT | CASSSVNSGNTIYF
. | TRBJ2-1 | TRBD1 | TRBV9 | TGTGCCAGCAGCGTAGATCCCGGCAGGGGGCGCAGCAATGAGCAGTTCTTC | CASSVDPGRGRSNEQFF
. | TRBJ1-2 | . | TRBV30 | TGTGCCTGGAGTGTAAGGTTGGGAGTGGGCTACACCTTC | CAWSVRLGVGYTF
. | TRBJ2-3 | TRBD2 | TRBV19 | TGTGCCAGTAGTCTTCGGACTAGTGGAGATACGCAGTATTTT | CASSLRTSGDTQYF
. | TRBJ1-6 | . | TRBV10-3 | TGTGCCATCAGTGAGTCTGTCGTCAGGCGAAGATCACCCCTCCACTTT | CAISESVVRRRSPLHF
. | TRBJ1-1 | . | TRBV7-3 | TGTGCCAGCAGCGTGGGGCCTAACACTGAAGCTTTCTTT | CASSVGPNTEAFF
. | TRBJ2-4 | . | TRBV5-1 | TGCGCCAGCAGCTTGGGAGGGATGAAAAACATTCAGTACTTC | CASSLGGMKNIQYF
. | TRBJ1-1 | . | TRBV5-1 | TGCGCCAGCAGCTTGGGCGGAAGCACTGAAGCTTTCTTT | CASSLGGSTEAFF
. | TRBJ2-7 | TRBD2 | TRBV5-8 | TGTGCCAGCACCCCCCCGGGACTAGGGCTTTACGAGCAGTACTTC | CASTPPGLGLYEQYF
. | TRBJ2-3 | TRBD2 | TRBV5-1 | TGCGCCAGCAGCTTGGGACTAGCGGGGCGGCGCACAGATACGCAGTATTTT | CASSLGLAGRRTDTQYF
. | TRBJ2-7 | TRBD1 | TRBV6-6 | TGTGCCAGCAGTCCACCGGGACAGGGGACCGAGCAGTACTTC | CASSPPGQGTEQYF
. | TRBJ2-3 | TRBD2 | TRBV4-3 | TGCGCCAGCAGCCCCCAGAGCGGGAGGGCCATAGATACGCAGTATTTT | CASSPQSGRAIDTQYF
. | TRBJ2-3 | TRBD2 | TRBV13 | TGTGCCAGCTCGAATCGACTAGCGAAAAGCACAGATACGCAGTATTTT | CASSNRLAKSTDTQYF
. | TRBJ1-2 | TRBD1 | TRBV19 | TGTGCCAGTAGTTCTCCGGGACAGGGGGCGCAAGGCTACACCTTC | CASSSPGQGAQGYTF
. | TRBJ2-7 | TRBD1 | TRBV4-1 | TGCGCCAGCAGCCCGACAGGGGTCGAGCAGTACTTC | CASSPTGVEQYF
. | TRBJ2-5 | TRBD1 | TRBV7-3 | TGTGCCAGCAGCTTGAGGGGGCTGGAGACCCAGTACTTC | CASSLRGLETQYF
. | TRBJ2-1 | TRBD1 | TRBV28 | TGTGCCAGCAGTTTGGTGGCTGGGACAGGGGAACACAATGAGCAGTTCTTC | CASSLVAGTGEHNEQFF